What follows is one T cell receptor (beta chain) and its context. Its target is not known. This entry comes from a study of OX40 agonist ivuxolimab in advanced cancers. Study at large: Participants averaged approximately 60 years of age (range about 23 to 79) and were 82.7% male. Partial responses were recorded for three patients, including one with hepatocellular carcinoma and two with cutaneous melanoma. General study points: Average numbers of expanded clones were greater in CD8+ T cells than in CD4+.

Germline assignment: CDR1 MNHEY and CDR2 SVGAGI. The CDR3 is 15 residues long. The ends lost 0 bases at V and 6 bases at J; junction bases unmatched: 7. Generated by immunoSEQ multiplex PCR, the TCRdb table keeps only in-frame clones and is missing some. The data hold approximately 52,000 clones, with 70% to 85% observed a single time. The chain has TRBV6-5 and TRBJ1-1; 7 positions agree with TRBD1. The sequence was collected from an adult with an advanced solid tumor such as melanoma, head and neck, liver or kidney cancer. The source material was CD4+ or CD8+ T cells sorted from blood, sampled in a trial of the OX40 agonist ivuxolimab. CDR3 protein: CASSYSGTVESEAFF. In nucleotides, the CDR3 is TGTGCCAGCAGTTACTCAGGGACAGTAGAATCTGAAGCTTTCTTT.